The 20 T cell receptor beta chains below come from one sample, sequenced in a study of cytomegalovirus exposure and HLA in healthy donors (dated by TCRdb to 2016 to 2017). Libraries were made using the immunoSEQ multiplex PCR assay. For the multiplex PCR, a mixture combining 60 forward primers for TCR Vbeta segments and 13 reverse primers for TCR Jbeta segments was used. TCRdb mirrors the immuneACCESS table, restricted to in-frame sequences. Some clones are absent from its copies; in checked studies, under half trace to an unresolved V gene, and the reason for the others is unknown. For this sample the table gives approximately 150,000 clones, of which around 77% were detected only once. Approximately 0.86% of the sample belongs to the ten largest clones. Sequencing was performed on PBMCs. These TCRs come from a woman aged 55-69 years in good health and CMV-seronegative.

This clone has only a few counts. V usage is TRBV7-9 and J usage is TRBJ2-1; tentative D call: TRBD1 (6 bases). This CDR3 is built from 16 residues. The germline V and J ends were trimmed by 4 bases and 7 bases, with 20 bases remaining between them. Germline CDR1 and CDR2: SEHNR and FQNEAQ (reference sequence). In nucleotides, the CDR3 is TGTGCCAGCAGCTCCACAGGGCTAATCGGGGATAATGAGCAGTTCTTC. Translating it yields CASSSTGLIGDNEQFF. The variable domain in full, completed from reference TRBV7-9 and TRBJ2-1, reads DTGVSQNPRHKITKRGQNVTFRCDPISEHNRLYWYRQTLGQGPEFLTYFQNEAQLEKSRLLSDRFSAERPKGSFSTLEIQRTEQGDSAMYLCASSSTGLIGDNEQFFGPGTRLTVL.

J is TRBJ1-1 and V is TRBV5-1; 7 positions match TRBD1. This CDR3 contains 16 residues. V was pared by 1 base and J by 1 base, with 7 bases of the junction left unmatched. Germline lookup yields CDR1 SGHRS and CDR2 YFSETQ. The CDR3: CASSLPDRVGNTEAFF. The CDR3, as DNA: TGCGCCAGCAGCTTGCCCGACAGGGTGGGGAACACTGAAGCTTTCTTT.

V and J are TRBV15 and TRBJ2-7; D call uncertain. Germline assignment: CDR1 LNHNV and CDR2 YYDKDF (reference sequence). V was pared by 0 bases and J by 6 bases, with 12 bases between. This CDR3 has 14 amino acids. CDR3 region: CATSRDRGSLEQYF. CDR3 coding DNA: TGTGCCACCAGCAGAGATCGCGGCTCCCTCGAGCAGTACTTC.

The CDR3 region has the DNA TGCGCCAGCAGCTTGGGGGAGGGAGTGAAAAATGAGCAGTTCTTC. Amino acids: CASSLGEGVKNEQFF. The V and J genes are TRBV5-1 and TRBJ2-1; 7 nucleotides line up with TRBD2. The germline V gene has CDR1 SGHRS and CDR2 YFSETQ. The CDR3 is 15 residues long. V was pared by 0 bases and J by 7 bases, with 7 bases of the junction left unmatched.

This chain's CDR3 is CASSKQEGQRGGEETQYF. The CDR3 nucleotides read TGCGCCAGCAGCAAACAAGAAGGACAGCGGGGGGGTGAAGAGACCCAGTACTTC. V usage is TRBV4-1 and J usage is TRBJ2-5; 10 bases align to TRBD2. J lost 3 bases, V lost 5 bases, and 15 bases had no gene match. CDR1 MGHRA and CDR2 YSYEKL come from the germline V gene. The CDR3 sequence is 18 residues long.

A single count supports this clone. V gene TRBV28 combines with J gene TRBJ1-1; maybe TRBD1 (6 bases). V was pared by 5 bases and J by 4 bases, with 11 bases between. Per the germline V gene, CDR1 is MDHEN and CDR2 is SYDVKM. The CDR3 length is 13 residues. CDR3 loop: CASSPGDFTEAFF. In DNA form, the CDR3 reads TGTGCCAGCAGTCCAGGGGATTTCACTGAAGCTTTCTTT.

CDR3 sequence: CASSKGTGGDTGELFF. The CDR3 region has the DNA TGTGCCAGCAGCAAAGGGACAGGGGGCGACACCGGGGAGCTGTTTTTT. The rearrangement links TRBV7-2 to TRBJ2-2; 12 bases map to TRBD1. Germline V CDR1 and CDR2: SGHTA, FQGNSA. V trimming: 5 bases; J trimming: 3 bases; junction bases outside the gene matches: 4. CDR3 length: 16 amino acids.

The chain is built from TRBV2 and TRBJ2-3, with 12 bases lining up with TRBD2. The V segment lost 1 base and the J segment 8 bases; nucleotides outside the gene matches: 4. CDR1 is SNHLY and CDR2 is FYNNEI in the germline V gene. The CDR3 contains 15 residues. The CDR3 here is CASSEGTSGRFTQYF. The CDR3 region has the DNA TGTGCCAGCAGTGAAGGTACTAGCGGGAGGTTTACGCAGTATTTT.

The V call is TRBV2, the J call TRBJ2-2; 7 positions match TRBD1. Trimming removed 7 bases from V and 10 bases from J; junction bases left unmatched: 15. CDR3 length equals 15 residues. Germline V gene lookup returns CDR1 SNHLY and CDR2 FYNNEI. The CDR3 loop reads CASNPGQTWDKELFF. The CDR3 nucleotides are TGTGCCAGCAACCCGGGACAGACCTGGGACAAGGAGCTGTTTTTT.

The chain employs TRBV28 and TRBJ2-3; 11 positions match TRBD2. Germline V lookup: CDR1 MDHEN, CDR2 SYDVKM. The V and J ends lost 1 base and 2 bases, in that order; junction bases with no gene match: 8. CDR3 length: 18 amino acids. CDR3 DNA sequence: TGTGCCAGCAGTTTATTGGGGACTAGCGGACTAGTCACAGATACGCAGTATTTT. This sequence encodes CASSLLGTSGLVTDTQYF.

The chain is built from TRBV29-1 and TRBJ2-7; 7 positions agree with TRBD2. V lost 1 base and J lost 6; bases outside the gene matches: 6. The CDR3 runs to 13 residues. Per germline, CDR1 SQVTM and CDR2 ANQGSEA. CDR3 in DNA: TGCAGCGTTGAAGGGTTGGGGGGGGGCGAGCAGTACTTC. Its protein is CSVEGLGGGEQYF.

The chain employs TRBV11-2 and TRBJ2-3; 11 positions match TRBD1. Trimming at V came to 3 bases and at J to 9 bases, leaving 5 bases not matched to a gene. This CDR3 spans 14 amino acids. Germline V lookup: CDR1 SGHAT, CDR2 FQNNGV. As DNA, the CDR3 is TGTGCCAGCAGCTTTGGACAGGGGGCGATGACGCAGTATTTT. The encoded protein is CASSFGQGAMTQYF.

This chain connects TRBV9 to TRBJ2-7, with a weak D call TRBD1 (5 bases). In germline, CDR1 is SGDLS, CDR2 YYNGEE. The CDR3 extends over 14 amino acids. V lost 4 bases to trimming and J lost 2 bases, with 13 bases between them. CDR3 in amino acids: CASSTRTGPYEQYF. Here the CDR3 DNA reads TGTGCCAGCAGCACCAGAACAGGTCCCTACGAGCAGTACTTC.

V gene TRBV27 combines with J gene TRBJ1-2; D call uncertain. Trimming shortened V by 0 bases and J by 4 bases, and 12 bases separated the two germline ends. CDR1 and CDR2 (germline): MNHEY, SMNVEV (reference sequence). The CDR3 sequence is 15 residues long. CDR3 sequence reads: CASSLSIAGGYGYTF. DNA for the CDR3: TGTGCCAGCAGTTTATCGATCGCCGGCGGCTATGGCTACACCTTC.

The chain combines TRBV6-4 with TRBJ2-2; weak D call: TRBD1 (5 bases). The germline V and J ends were trimmed by 10 bases and 3 bases, with 12 bases remaining between them. Germline CDR1 reads MRHNA; CDR2 reads SNTAGT. This CDR3 has 13 amino acids. The CDR3 region is CAITDTHTGELFF. CDR3 in DNA: TGTGCCATCACGGACACTCACACCGGGGAGCTGTTTTTT.

This chain links TRBV12-5 with TRBJ2-5; 8 bases are a match to TRBD2. The CDR3 runs to 12 residues. The V and J ends lost 9 bases and 4 bases, in that order; junction bases with no gene match: 4. From germline, CDR1 is LGHNT and CDR2 FRNRAP. CDR3 protein: CASSGGGETQYF. The CDR3 coding sequence is TGTGCTAGCTCCGGGGGGGGAGAGACCCAGTACTTC.

In regard to this clone: Other DNA variants within this sample encode the same CDR3. The chain joins TRBV9 to TRBJ1-5, with 7 bases identical to TRBD1. The V segment lost 3 bases and the J segment 5 bases; nucleotides outside the gene matches: 5. The CDR3 extends over 14 amino acids. Germline V lookup: CDR1 SGDLS, CDR2 YYNGEE. CDR3 sequence reads: CASSGTGVDQPQHF. As DNA, the CDR3 is TGTGCCAGCAGCGGGACAGGAGTGGATCAGCCCCAGCATTTT.

The chain joins TRBV29-1 to TRBJ2-7; tentative D call: TRBD1 (7 bases). V lost 2 bases to trimming and J lost 7 bases, with 15 bases between them. Germline CDR1 reads SQVTM; CDR2 reads ANQGSEA. The CDR3 sequence is 13 residues long. CDR3 in DNA: TGCAGCGTTGAACAGGGGGGCCGGAGAGAGCAGTACTTC. Its protein product is CSVEQGGRREQYF.

The chain couples TRBV2 to TRBJ2-7; unclear D gene. This CDR3 spans 11 amino acids. V shed 7 bases and J shed 4 bases, with 8 bases lying between them. Germline V lookup: CDR1 SNHLY, CDR2 FYNNEI. The CDR3 protein is CASTRMYEQYF. The CDR3 DNA sequence: TGTGCCAGCACCAGGATGTACGAGCAGTACTTC.

The V gene is TRBV7-2, the J gene TRBJ2-2; D is perhaps TRBD2 (6 bases). This CDR3 has 14 amino acids. V lost 2 bases and J lost 6, with 10 bases in between. CDR1 is SGHTA, CDR2 FQGNSA, per germline. CDR3 coding DNA: TGTGCCAGCAGCTTATCTAGCGATGCCGGGGAGCTGTTTTTT. Translating it yields CASSLSSDAGELFF.